These T cell receptor beta chains were read from a single sample in a study of CD8+ T cells in alopecia areata. Profiled with immunoSEQ multiplex PCR; TCRdb holds only in-frame clones, not every one. The data contain roughly 200,000 clones, more than 30% of them singletons. Here the sequenced sample was CD4+ T cells sorted from blood, taken at approximately week 30, from a patient treated with tofacitinib. Source of these receptors: a human donor with alopecia areata. The CDR3 runs from the conserved cysteine through the conserved F or W. The D gene is left open where the match is weak. Clone size is stated in some rows and not others, as once, few, many or a class when expanded.

D gene,V gene,clone size,J gene,CDR3 DNA,CDR3 protein
NA,TRBV29-1,few,TRBJ1-5,TGCAGCGTTGGGGTAGGGGGAGGTAGCAATCAGCCCCAGCATTTT,CSVGVGGGSNQPQHF
TRBD1,TRBV5-1,NA,TRBJ2-1,TGCGCCAGCAGCTCCACAGGGGGTAGCTACAATGAGCAGTTCTTC,CASSSTGGSYNEQFF
NA,TRBV5-1,NA,TRBJ2-4,TGCGCCAGCGGCAGTGATGGCAAAAACATTCAGTACTTC,CASGSDGKNIQYF
TRBD2,TRBV6-5,NA,TRBJ2-3,TGTGCCAGCAGTTACACGGGGGGGCGATCAGATACGCAGTATTTT,CASSYTGGRSDTQYF
NA,TRBV30,NA,TRBJ1-1,TGTGCCTGGGGCCTGGACAGCACGAACACTGAAGCTTTCTTT,CAWGLDSTNTEAFF
NA,TRBV27,NA,TRBJ1-1,TGTGCCAGCAGCCCCCAGGGGTCGAACACTGAAGCTTTCTTT,CASSPQGSNTEAFF
TRBD1,TRBV7-9,few,TRBJ1-3,TGTGCCAGCACCAAACCAGGACAGGGGATCTCTGGAAACACCATATATTTT,CASTKPGQGISGNTIYF
NA,TRBV7-2,NA,TRBJ2-1,TGTGCCAGCAGCTTAAGGACTGTCAATGAGCAGTTCTTC,CASSLRTVNEQFF
TRBD1,TRBV6-5,NA,TRBJ2-7,TGTGCCAGCAGCGCAGGTGGGACAGGGAGGAACGAGCAGTACTTC,CASSAGGTGRNEQYF
NA,TRBV18,NA,TRBJ1-1,TGTGCCAGCTACAACAACAGGGAAACTGAAGCTTTCTTT,CASYNNRETEAFF
NA,TRBV30,NA,TRBJ1-2,TGTGCCTGGAGTCAGAACAGCAGACACTATGGCTACACCTTC,CAWSQNSRHYGYTF
NA,TRBV30,NA,TRBJ1-2,TGTGCCTGGAGTCTAAATAACAGGGCACTCTATGGCTACACCTTC,CAWSLNNRALYGYTF
TRBD1,TRBV7-9,NA,TRBJ1-3,TGTGCCAGCAGCCCGACTCGGACAGGCCGCTCTGGAAACACCATATATTTT,CASSPTRTGRSGNTIYF
NA,TRBV2,NA,TRBJ1-5,TGTGCCAGCAGTGGAGACTACAATCAGCCCCAGCATTTT,CASSGDYNQPQHF
TRBD1,TRBV6-5,NA,TRBJ1-2,TGTGCCAGCAGTTACAACAGGGGGGACGGCTACACCTTC,CASSYNRGDGYTF
TRBD1,TRBV5-6,NA,TRBJ1-6,TGTGCCAGCAGCTTACCGGGACAGGGGGCTTTTTTACCCCTCCACTTT,CASSLPGQGAFLPLHF
NA,TRBV7-2,NA,TRBJ2-6,TGTGCCAGCAGCTTAGTCGTGGCTGGGGCCAACGTCCTGACTTTC,CASSLVVAGANVLTF
TRBD1,TRBV30,NA,TRBJ2-4,TGTGCCTGGAGTGTACAATCGGACAGGGGCCAGTACTTC,CAWSVQSDRGQYF
TRBD2,TRBV25-1,NA,TRBJ2-1,TGTGCCAGCAGTGAGAAGAGGGGAGGGTTAAACAATGAGCAGTTCTTC,CASSEKRGGLNNEQFF
TRBD2,TRBV2,NA,TRBJ2-3,TGTGCCAGCAGGACCATAGCGGGGGCCCCGCCAGATACGCAGTATTTT,CASRTIAGAPPDTQYF
NA,TRBV19,NA,TRBJ2-5,TGTGCCAGTAGCAACGACAGGCAAGAGACCCAGTACTTC,CASSNDRQETQYF
TRBD1,TRBV6-5,NA,TRBJ2-5,TGTGCCAGCAGCACGACAGGGGGCGGCAAAGAGACCCAGTACTTC,CASSTTGGGKETQYF
NA,TRBV7-8,NA,TRBJ1-1,TGTGCCAGCAGTTATACTTCCAGCACTGAAGCTTTCTTT,CASSYTSSTEAFF
NA,TRBV27,few,TRBJ1-1,TGTGCCAGCAGGGGACACACGAACACTGAAGCTTTCTTT,CASRGHTNTEAFF
NA,TRBV25-1,few,TRBJ1-1,TGTGCCAGCAGTCCTTCGACAGGGAACACTGAAGCTTTCTTT,CASSPSTGNTEAFF
NA,TRBV18,few,TRBJ2-5,TGTGCCAGCTCACCAGGGACCTTACGCGAGACCCAGTACTTC,CASSPGTLRETQYF
NA,TRBV6-1,few,TRBJ2-1,TGTGCCAGCCTGCTCGGGGGCGGAAACAATGAGCAGTTCTTC,CASLLGGGNNEQFF
NA,TRBV29-1,many,TRBJ1-4,TGCAGCGTTGAAGTGGGGACCCTCGAAAAACTGTTTTTT,CSVEVGTLEKLFF
NA,TRBV5-5,few,TRBJ2-4,TGTGCCAGCAGCTCAGGGAGAGCCAAAAACATTCAGTACTTC,CASSSGRAKNIQYF
NA,TRBV29-1,few,TRBJ1-1,TGCAGCGTAACACGACAGGCGAACACTGAAGCTTTCTTT,CSVTRQANTEAFF
TRBD2,TRBV11-3,NA,TRBJ2-3,TGTGCCAGCAGCTCGGTAGCGGGAGGTAGCACAGATACGCAGTATTTT,CASSSVAGGSTDTQYF
TRBD1,TRBV28,NA,TRBJ2-1,TGTGCCAGCAGCGTAGGGGACAGGGATTACAATGAGCAGTTCTTC,CASSVGDRDYNEQFF
TRBD1,TRBV27,NA,TRBJ1-2,TGTGCCAGCAGTTCCCCATCTCACCGGGACAGGAGAGCTAACTATGGCTACACCTTC,CASSSPSHRDRRANYGYTF
TRBD1,TRBV6-6,NA,TRBJ1-6,TGTGCCAGCAGTGGCCCGGGACAGGGTTTTTCACCCCTCCACTTT,CASSGPGQGFSPLHF
NA,TRBV5-1,few,TRBJ2-3,TGCGCCAGCAGGGGCGGACAGAGCACAGATACGCAGTATTTT,CASRGGQSTDTQYF
NA,TRBV25-1,few,TRBJ2-2,TGTGCCAGCAGAGCTCATGGAACAGCGAACACCGGGGAGCTGTTTTTT,CASRAHGTANTGELFF
TRBD1,TRBV7-9,few,TRBJ1-3,TGTGCCAGCAGCCCTCACAGGGGGAACTCTGGAAACACCATATATTTT,CASSPHRGNSGNTIYF
NA,TRBV7-2,NA,TRBJ2-2,TGTGCCAGCAGCTATTACCCCAGGGGAAACACCGGGGAGCTGTTTTTT,CASSYYPRGNTGELFF
NA,TRBV7-3,few,TRBJ2-1,TGTGCCAGCAGCTTACAGGGGTACAATGAGCAGTTCTTC,CASSLQGYNEQFF
NA,TRBV5-1,NA,TRBJ1-4,TGCGCCAGCAGCTTGGGAAGGGACGAAAAACTGTTTTTT,CASSLGRDEKLFF
TRBD2,TRBV10-3,few,TRBJ2-7,TGTGCCATCAGGGACGGGACTAGCGGGAGTGTCTACGAGCAGTACTTC,CAIRDGTSGSVYEQYF
NA,TRBV4-1,few,TRBJ1-4,TGCGCCAGCAGCCACCCATACGAAAAACTGTTTTTT,CASSHPYEKLFF
TRBD1,TRBV18,NA,TRBJ2-7,TGTGCCAGCTCAGGACAGGAGAACCCCTACGAGCAGTACTTC,CASSGQENPYEQYF
NA,TRBV29-1,NA,TRBJ2-1,TGCAGCGTCAACCCTAAACAGGGTCCGGGCAATGAGCAGTTCTTC,CSVNPKQGPGNEQFF
TRBD1,TRBV25-1,NA,TRBJ1-2,TGTGCCAGCTCGACAGGGGCGTACTATGGCTACACCTTC,CASSTGAYYGYTF